This TCR beta chain was sequenced during a study of shared clonotypes between healthy human individuals. Background on the study: Three CD4 naive, three CD4 memory, two CD8 naive and one CD8 memory plate were used per donor.

Germline lookup yields CDR1 SGHRS and CDR2 YFSETQ. The CDR3 sequence is 14 residues long. The ends were cut back, 5 bases at V and 7 bases at J, with 13 bases in the middle. In the case of this clone: The antigen is unknown.

Profiling relied on immunoSEQ multiplex PCR, and the TCRdb table lists in-frame clones only, not all of them. The top ten hold around 0.14% of the sample, which has approximately 2.5 million clones, over 85% seen once. Broader study findings: When compared with the clonotypes that were shared by all four sorted-subset donors, the non-shared clonotypes turned out to have lower generation probabilities.

The sequence was collected from a man between 18 and 35 years old in good health. The chain recombines TRBV5-1 with TRBJ1-6; D is perhaps TRBD1 (6 bases). Sequencing used naive CD4+ T cells sorted from blood. Subset: CD45RA+ positively selected. DNA of the CDR3: TGCGCCAGCAGGGTGGACAGAGAAAATTCACCCCTCCACTTT. Residues: CASRVDRENSPLHF.